This entry features one T cell receptor (beta chain) sequence. Which antigen it targets is not known. Per-base quality was not reported, and no clone a single base away is much larger than it. Between the V and J ends, shortened by 1 base and 7 bases respectively, the junction contains 16 bases. CDR1 and CDR2, per the germline V gene, are MGHRA and YSYEKL. From cysteine to phenylalanine, the CDR3 is 16 amino acids long. Only the CDR3 portion is preserved as DNA: 48 bases, with reading frame beginning at the first base. This entry belongs to a study of cytomegalovirus exposure and HLA in healthy donors (dated by TCRdb to 2016 to 2017). In terms of the full investigation: According to an earlier analysis of around 600 of the donors, roughly 180 million T cells yielded roughly 100 million unique TCR beta sequences and 250 to 350 Gb of sequence data. An early release that covered fewer than 800 HLA-typed donors contained 250 to 350 gigabases of sequencing data and tens of millions of unique TCR sequences. The genetic ancestry cluster associated with self-reported Caucasian donors included around 76% of the 398 genotyped donors. The study was designed to test whether signatures of past pathogen exposure could be identified by cataloging public T cell receptors. Using immunosequencing, the study profiled T cell repertoires from about 610 subjects and related those repertoires to cytomegalovirus serostatus. In addition to the first cohort of 666 subjects, a separate validation cohort of 120 different subjects was used. The study combined high-throughput TCR immunosequencing, statistical association of individual TCRs with disease status, and machine learning to predict cytomegalovirus infection status. To study patterns of TCR occurrence, a later analysis re-analyzed previously published TCR beta repertoires from under 750 donors and added high-resolution HLA genotyping. In the later analysis, no new phenotypic data were used to find candidate immune exposures; instead, reliance was placed on TCR beta sequences and their occurrence across donors. An earlier analysis of about 600 of the donors used high-throughput TCR beta sequencing to judge whether each TCR beta V gene segment behaved as functional or pseudogenic. Alongside the repertoire data, information on donor age, sex, ethnicity and CMV serostatus was compiled. A later genetic analysis took genome-wide SNP genotypes for about 65% of the 666 donors and used that subset as a discovery cohort. Every repertoire in the discovery cohort had been generated on one and the same sequencing platform. Both class I and class II loci were covered by HLA typing, at four-digit resolution. The number of donors typed differed by locus, with 629-630 for A, B, C, DRB1 and DQB1, more than 500 for DQA1, 600 to 610 for DPA1, and 400 to 490 for DPB1. Roughly five DR-DQ haplotypes were handled as single units for association and clustering because linkage in the cohort was strong. Among 398 genotyped donors of the cohort, an average of around 220,000 unique TCR beta nucleotide sequences was sequenced per donor, of which 15% to 20% were non-productive.

The library was generated by the immunoSEQ multiplex PCR assay. The multiplex PCR relied on a mix of 60 forward primers for TCR Vbeta segments and 13 reverse primers for TCR Jbeta segments. Amplification of the CDR3 region of rearranged TCR beta genes was performed with a multiplex PCR assay on genomic DNA. The Illumina HiSeq System was used to sequence the amplified TCR beta libraries as 87-base-pair reads. The authors processed their data as follows. Across the 640 or so repertoires, a later analysis counted some 81 million unique TCR beta chains, roughly 11 million of which were shared by at least two donors. To remove PCR and sequencing errors, raw reads were error-corrected and collapsed into unique sequences using a nearest-neighbor algorithm that merged closely related sequences. CDR3 sequences were aligned to IMGT reference sequences to assign V, D and J gene segments. For a sequence to be retained, a match of at least six nucleotides was required to both a V gene segment and a J gene segment. A rearrangement was called productive if the CDR3 had no stop codons and remained in frame with V and J, and every other rearrangement was called non-productive. CDR3 was defined by IMGT convention, running from the second conserved V-encoded cysteine to the conserved J-encoded phenylalanine. The earlier analysis of some 600 of the donors excluded sequences that lacked an unambiguous match to a single V gene segment. In an earlier analysis of several hundred of the donors, V segments were called functional above 56.7% productive rearrangements and were called segregating when the between-donor standard deviation exceeded 5%. A statistical classification framework was developed to diagnose cytomegalovirus status using the catalog of TCR beta chain sequences. In a later analysis, TCR nucleotide sequences were compared against IMGT/GENE-DB human TR gene sequences so that V and J genes could be assigned. A later analysis assigned CDR3 sequences and most-parsimonious VDJ recombination scenarios with the TCRdist pipeline. In a later analysis, each TCR beta chain was defined by its CDR3 amino acid sequence together with its V-gene family, and reads lacking a unique V-gene family were excluded. As a way to deal with suspected cross-contamination and a sequencing artifact, a later analysis dropped roughly 600 nucleotide sequences that were highly shared and had low generation probability. For each public chain, a later analysis derived a clonal expansion index from normalized ranks of inferred template counts within each repertoire. A later analysis computed generation probabilities with a VDJ recombination model fitted to out-of-frame rearrangements, and checked the results against IGoR. In a later analysis, hypergeometric tests were used to score TCR-TCR, TCR-HLA and TCR-CMV co-occurrence, with a repertoire-size bias correction applied to TCR pairs. A later analysis estimated false discovery rates by permuting HLA or CMV assignments 20 times. In a later analysis, co-occurring TCRs were grouped with DBSCAN, and TCRdist sequence similarity was added when clustering was performed within HLA-allele-positive subsets. Repertoires with fewer than 30,000 or more than 120,000 public chains, plus five repertoires with anomalous nucleotide sharing, were excluded from co-occurrence clustering. TCRdb took over this immuneACCESS table, retaining in-frame rearrangements with V and J assigned. Such tables are incomplete; in checked studies, under half of the missing clones stem from an unresolved V gene, and the remainder is unexplained. V, J and clone size were drawn from that table, and D and trimming were deduced from the DNA. This sample is represented by just under 250,000 clones; 82% of them were singletons. Clones ranked in the top ten supply more than 5% of the sample.

The cohort was made up of approximately 670 healthy bone marrow donors. All cohort members were sampled while nominally healthy, although unrecorded immune exposures were likely present. The donor was CMV seropositive and belonged to the group of 270 or so seropositive cohort members. A peripheral blood sample was collected from each donor, and TCR beta sequencing was performed on peripheral blood mononuclear cells. The Qiagen DNeasy Blood Extraction Kit was used to extract genomic DNA from the blood cell samples. Here is what the overall study found, with its caveats: For the cohort, immune exposure information was limited to CMV serostatus. Specific HLA alleles were associated with 16,951 TCR beta sequences at a false discovery rate of 0.05 in a later analysis. A further reported finding was that TCR beta sequences accurately predicted the HLA-A and HLA-B alleles for most subjects in the first cohort. In a later analysis, most CMV-associated TCR beta chains were found to appear HLA-restricted, with HLA associations seemingly driven largely by CMV exposure. A group of highly shared sequence variants was considered likely to be a technical artifact of the sequencing pipeline. The study gave a list of some 150 TCR beta chains associated with cytomegalovirus. In a later genetic analysis, a missense DCLRE1C variant was associated with V-gene and J-gene trimming of TCR beta chains, and the association was replicated in an independent cohort. In vitro tests confirmed that a few of the cytomegalovirus-associated TCR beta chains recognize cytomegalovirus antigens. Roughly uniform sequencing depth across donors was assumed in presence/absence analyses, although this assumption may not hold. Compared with equally common non-associated chains, HLA-associated TCR beta chains in a later analysis were more clonally expanded and had lower generation probabilities. In an earlier analysis of 587 of the donors, most TCR beta V segments appeared in productive rearrangements about 87% or about 30% of the time, broadly matching IMGT annotations. In a later analysis, several top co-occurrence clusters were reported to appear linked to parvovirus B19, influenza, CMV and Epstein-Barr virus. While some public TCRs were present in many individuals, most TCR sequences turned up only very rarely across donors. HLA typing was unavailable for some donors at each locus, so association tests used only the typed subset. A later analysis found that TCR association rates varied across HLA loci, with DRB1 alleles showing the most associated TCRs and HLA-C alleles the fewest. Only TCR beta chains were sequenced in this cohort, and the absence of alpha or paired-chain data limited detectable features. Compared with the roughly 670-donor mean, donors in an Asian-associated ancestry cluster had fewer N-insertions in productive TCRs, according to a later genetic analysis. Correlated functional status among segregating V segments might reflect linkage disequilibrium, but an unknown experimental factor could not be ruled out. The authors suggested that the approach could potentially be extended to other disease states and immunological phenotypes. Because counts were too low, about 18 rarely observed V segments, including chromosome 9 orphons, were excluded from the earlier analysis of 500 to 700 of the donors. When HLA alleles, especially DR and DQ, strongly co-occurred, TCR associations were difficult to assign to individual alleles. Cytomegalovirus status was reported to be diagnosed by the classifier with high specificity and sensitivity in both the original and validation cohorts. Some IMGT-functional V segments, including TRBV6-2 and TRBV6-3, could not be distinguished by the 87-base-pair reads and were therefore excluded.

The sequence came from a woman aged 40 to 50 in good health and CMV-seropositive. Specimen: PBMCs. The chain joins TRBV4-1 to TRBJ1-4; a tentative D match to TRBD1 spans 5 bases. The CDR3 protein sequence reads: CASSQGVGGSPEKLFF. The DNA is as follows: TGCGCCAGCAGCCAAGGGGTGGGGGGGTCACCTGAAAAACTGTTTTTT.